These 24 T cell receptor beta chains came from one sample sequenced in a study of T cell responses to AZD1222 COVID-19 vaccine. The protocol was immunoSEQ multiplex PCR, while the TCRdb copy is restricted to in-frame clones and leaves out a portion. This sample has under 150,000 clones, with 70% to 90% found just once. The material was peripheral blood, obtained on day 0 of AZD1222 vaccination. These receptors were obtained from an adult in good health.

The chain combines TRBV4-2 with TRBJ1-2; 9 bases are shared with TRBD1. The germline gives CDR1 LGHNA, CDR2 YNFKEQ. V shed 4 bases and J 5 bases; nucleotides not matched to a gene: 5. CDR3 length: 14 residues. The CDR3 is CASSPGGTGYGYTF. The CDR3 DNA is TGTGCCAGCAGCCCCGGAGGGACAGGGTATGGCTACACCTTC.

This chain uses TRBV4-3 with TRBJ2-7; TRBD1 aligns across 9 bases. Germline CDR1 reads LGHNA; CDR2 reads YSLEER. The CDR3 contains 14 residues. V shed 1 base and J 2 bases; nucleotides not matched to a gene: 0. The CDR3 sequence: CASSQGDRAYEQYF. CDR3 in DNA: TGCGCCAGCAGCCAAGGGGACAGGGCCTACGAGCAGTACTTC.

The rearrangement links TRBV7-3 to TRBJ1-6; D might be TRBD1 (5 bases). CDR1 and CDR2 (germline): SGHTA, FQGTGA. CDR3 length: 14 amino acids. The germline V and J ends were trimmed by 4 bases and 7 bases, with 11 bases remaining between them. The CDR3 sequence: CASSSGTKNSPLHF. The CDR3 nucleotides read TGTGCCAGCAGCTCGGGGACCAAAAATTCACCCCTCCACTTT. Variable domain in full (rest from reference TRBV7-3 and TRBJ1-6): GAGVSQTPSNKVTEKGKYVELRCDPISGHTALYWYRQSLGQGPEFLIYFQGTGAADDSGLPNDRFFAVRPEGSVSTLKIQRTERGDSAVYLCASSSGTKNSPLHFGNGTRLTVT.

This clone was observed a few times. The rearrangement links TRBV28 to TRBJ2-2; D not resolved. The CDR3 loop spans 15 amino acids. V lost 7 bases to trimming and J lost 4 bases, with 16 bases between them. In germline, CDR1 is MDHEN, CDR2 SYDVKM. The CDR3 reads CASTPSGGFTGELFF. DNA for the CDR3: TGTGCCAGCACCCCTTCGGGCGGCTTCACCGGGGAGCTGTTTTTT.

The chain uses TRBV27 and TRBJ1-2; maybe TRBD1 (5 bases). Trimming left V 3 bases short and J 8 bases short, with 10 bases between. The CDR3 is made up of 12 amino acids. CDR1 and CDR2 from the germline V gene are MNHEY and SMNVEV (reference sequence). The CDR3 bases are TGTGCCAGCAGTTTTAGGGGCGGCGGCTACACCTTC. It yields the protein CASSFRGGGYTF.

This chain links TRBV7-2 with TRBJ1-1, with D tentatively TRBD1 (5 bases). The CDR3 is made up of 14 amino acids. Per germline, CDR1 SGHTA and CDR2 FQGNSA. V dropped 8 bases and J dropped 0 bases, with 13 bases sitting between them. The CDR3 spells CASYIDRLNTEAFF. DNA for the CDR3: TGTGCCAGCTATATCGACAGACTGAACACTGAAGCTTTCTTT.

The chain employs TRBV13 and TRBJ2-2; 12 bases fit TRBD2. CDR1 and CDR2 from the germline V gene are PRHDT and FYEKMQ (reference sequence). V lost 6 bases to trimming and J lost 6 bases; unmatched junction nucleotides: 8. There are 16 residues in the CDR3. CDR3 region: CASSRTSGIGAGELFF. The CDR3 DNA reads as TGTGCCAGCAGTCGGACTAGCGGGATTGGCGCCGGGGAGCTGTTTTTT.

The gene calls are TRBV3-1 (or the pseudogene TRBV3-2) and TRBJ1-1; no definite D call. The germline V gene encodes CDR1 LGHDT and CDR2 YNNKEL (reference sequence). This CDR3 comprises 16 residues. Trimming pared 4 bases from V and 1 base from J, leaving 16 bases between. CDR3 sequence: CASSRYLTDGNTEAFF. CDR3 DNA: TGTGCCAGCAGCCGATATTTGACGGACGGGAACACTGAAGCTTTCTTT.

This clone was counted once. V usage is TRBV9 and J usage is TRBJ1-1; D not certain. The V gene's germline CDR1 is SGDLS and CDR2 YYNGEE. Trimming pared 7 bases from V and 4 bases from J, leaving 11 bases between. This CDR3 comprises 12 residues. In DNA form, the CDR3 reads TGTGCCAGCGGTCCGGTATCCACTGAAGCTTTCTTT. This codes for CASGPVSTEAFF.

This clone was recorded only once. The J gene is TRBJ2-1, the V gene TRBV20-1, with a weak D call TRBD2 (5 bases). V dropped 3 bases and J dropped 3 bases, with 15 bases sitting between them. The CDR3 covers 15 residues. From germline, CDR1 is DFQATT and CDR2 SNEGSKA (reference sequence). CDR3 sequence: CSASRRRNYYNEQFF. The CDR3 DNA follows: TGCAGTGCTAGTCGACGGAGGAACTACTACAATGAGCAGTTCTTC.

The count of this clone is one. DNA of the CDR3: TGTGCCAGCAGCTTAACACACCCCCCCGGCGCCTATGGCTACACCTTC. Its translation is CASSLTHPPGAYGYTF. This rearrangement joins TRBV7-3 to TRBJ1-2; D not certain. V was shortened by 0 bases and J by 4 bases, with 15 bases between the two germline ends. Germline V lookup: CDR1 SGHTA, CDR2 FQGTGA. The length of the CDR3 is 16 residues.

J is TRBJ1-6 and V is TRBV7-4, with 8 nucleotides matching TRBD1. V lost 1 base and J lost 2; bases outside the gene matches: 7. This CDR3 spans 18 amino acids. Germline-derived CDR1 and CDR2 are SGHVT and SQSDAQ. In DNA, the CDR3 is TGTGCCAGCAGCTTAGTGTCTGAGACAGGGGCCTATAATTCACCCCTCCACTTT. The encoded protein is CASSLVSETGAYNSPLHF.

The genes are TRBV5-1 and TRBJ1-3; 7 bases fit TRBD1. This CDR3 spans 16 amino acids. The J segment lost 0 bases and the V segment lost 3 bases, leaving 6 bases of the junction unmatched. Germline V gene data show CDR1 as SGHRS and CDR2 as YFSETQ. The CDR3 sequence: CASSSGTVGSGNTIYF. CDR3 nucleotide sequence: TGCGCCAGCAGCTCCGGGACAGTGGGCTCTGGAAACACCATATATTTT.

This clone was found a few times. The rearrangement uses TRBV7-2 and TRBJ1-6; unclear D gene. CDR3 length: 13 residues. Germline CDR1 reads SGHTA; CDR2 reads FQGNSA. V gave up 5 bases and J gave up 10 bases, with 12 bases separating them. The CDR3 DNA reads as TGTGCCAGCAGCACCGAGGGATACTCACCCCTCCACTTT. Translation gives CASSTEGYSPLHF.

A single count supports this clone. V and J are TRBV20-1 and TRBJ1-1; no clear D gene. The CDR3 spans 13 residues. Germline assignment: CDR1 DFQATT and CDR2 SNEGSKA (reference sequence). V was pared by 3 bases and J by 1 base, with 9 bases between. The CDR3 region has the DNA TGCAGTGCTAGTAACGGGGAGAACACTGAAGCTTTCTTT. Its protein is CSASNGENTEAFF.

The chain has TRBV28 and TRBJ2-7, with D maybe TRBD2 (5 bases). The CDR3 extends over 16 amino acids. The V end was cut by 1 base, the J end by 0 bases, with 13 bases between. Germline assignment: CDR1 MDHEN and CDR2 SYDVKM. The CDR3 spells CASSLSLSGDSYEQYF. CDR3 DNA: TGTGCCAGCAGTTTATCCCTCAGCGGAGACTCCTACGAGCAGTACTTC.

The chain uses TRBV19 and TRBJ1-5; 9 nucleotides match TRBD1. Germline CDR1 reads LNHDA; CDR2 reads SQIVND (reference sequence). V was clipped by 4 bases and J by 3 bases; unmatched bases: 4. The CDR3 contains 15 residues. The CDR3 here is CASSRQGGSNQPQHF. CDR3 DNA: TGTGCCAGTAGTAGACAGGGGGGGTCCAATCAGCCCCAGCATTTT.

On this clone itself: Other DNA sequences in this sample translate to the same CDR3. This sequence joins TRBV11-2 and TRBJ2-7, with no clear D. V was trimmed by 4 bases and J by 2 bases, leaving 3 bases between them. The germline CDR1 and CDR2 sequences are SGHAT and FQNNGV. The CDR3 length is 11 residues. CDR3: CASSSTYEQYF. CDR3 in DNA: TGTGCCAGCAGCTCTACCTACGAGCAGTACTTC.

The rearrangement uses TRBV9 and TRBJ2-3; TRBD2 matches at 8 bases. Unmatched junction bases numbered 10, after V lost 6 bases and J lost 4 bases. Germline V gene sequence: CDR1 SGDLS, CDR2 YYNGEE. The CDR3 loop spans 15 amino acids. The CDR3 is CASNRGGRSPDTQYF. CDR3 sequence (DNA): TGTGCCAGCAACCGTGGCGGGAGGAGCCCAGATACGCAGTATTTT.

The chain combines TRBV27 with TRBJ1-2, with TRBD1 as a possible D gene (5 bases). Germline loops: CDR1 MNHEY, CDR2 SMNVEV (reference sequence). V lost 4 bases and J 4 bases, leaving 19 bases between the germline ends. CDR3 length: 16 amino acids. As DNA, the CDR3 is TGTGCCAGCAGTTCCAACGTTGGGGCCGGGGTCTATGGCTACACCTTC. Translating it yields CASSSNVGAGVYGYTF.

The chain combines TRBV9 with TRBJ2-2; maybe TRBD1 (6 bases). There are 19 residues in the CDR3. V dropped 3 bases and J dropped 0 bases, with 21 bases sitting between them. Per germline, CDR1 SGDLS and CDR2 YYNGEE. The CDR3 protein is CASSDYLGQSFANTGELFF. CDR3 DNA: TGTGCCAGCAGCGATTACCTTGGACAGTCCTTCGCGAACACCGGGGAGCTGTTTTTT. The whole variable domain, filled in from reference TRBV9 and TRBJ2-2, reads DSGVTQTPKHLITATGQRVTLRCSPRSGDLSVYWYQQSLDQGLQFLIQYYNGEERAKGNILERFSAQQFPDLHSELNLSSLELGDSALYFCASSDYLGQSFANTGELFFGEGSRLTVL.

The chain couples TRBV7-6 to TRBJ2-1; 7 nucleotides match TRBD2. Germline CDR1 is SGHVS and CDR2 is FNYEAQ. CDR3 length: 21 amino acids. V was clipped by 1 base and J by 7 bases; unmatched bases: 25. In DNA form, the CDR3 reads TGTGCCAGCAGCTTAGATTTGGCCGTCGAAGTATTTAGGGAGGGCCGGAATGAGCAGTTCTTC. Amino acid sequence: CASSLDLAVEVFREGRNEQFF.

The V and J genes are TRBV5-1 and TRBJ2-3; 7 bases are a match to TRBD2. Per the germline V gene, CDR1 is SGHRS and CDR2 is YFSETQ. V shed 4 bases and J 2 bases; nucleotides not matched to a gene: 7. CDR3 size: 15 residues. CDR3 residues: CASSPGLDFTDTQYF. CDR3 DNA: TGCGCCAGCAGCCCTGGACTAGACTTCACAGATACGCAGTATTTT.

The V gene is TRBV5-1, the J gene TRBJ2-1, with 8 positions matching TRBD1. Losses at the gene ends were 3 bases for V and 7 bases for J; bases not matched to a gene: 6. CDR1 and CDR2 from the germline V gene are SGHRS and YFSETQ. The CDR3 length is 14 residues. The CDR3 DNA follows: TGCGCCAGCAGCTGGTGGACAGGGAATAATGAGCAGTTCTTC. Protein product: CASSWWTGNNEQFF.